This entry describes one T cell receptor (beta chain). Its antigen is currently not known. Base qualities were left out, and no much larger clone turns up one base away. All of the isolated RNA was reverse transcribed with the High Capacity cDNA Reverse Transcription Kit, so expressed TCRB transcripts were sequenced. Naive, central memory and regulatory T cell samples underwent deep immunoSEQ sequencing, averaging around 4 million total reads per sample. Sorted cells were lysed in RLT buffer and RNA was extracted with DNase-treated RNeasy Micro or Mini kits, depending on cell number. To prevent cross-contamination, each cell subset was processed individually, whereas patient and healthy donor samples were processed jointly. The immunoSEQ multiplex PCR was used to amplify TCRB sequences from cDNA, yielding 87-bp fragments that span the CDR3 region. The amplicons were sequenced using the Illumina HiSeq platform. As for the authors' bioinformatics: PCR bias was computationally corrected using synthetic template baselines, reads within Hamming distance 2 were collapsed, and singletons that could not be merged were discarded. Reads were aligned against IMGT to assign V, D and J genes, CDR3 length and insertions or deletions at six rearrangement sites. Within each subset, clonotype counts were normalized to sorted cell number, after which true diversity and Gini coefficients were computed with the tcR R package. The overlap coefficient, calculated on TCRB nucleotide sequences, was used to measure repertoire sharing. As a proxy for the pre-selection repertoire, out-of-frame TCRB sequences from naive cells were analyzed. TCRdb retrieved this table from immuneACCESS and kept in-frame rearrangements only. Not all clones are present; in checked studies, unresolved V genes account for under half, and no reason is known for the remainder. V, J and clone size derive from that table, while D and trimming were established from the DNA sequence. In this sample the table shows about 360,000 clones, around 12% of which occur a single time. In total, the top ten clones hold 0.0095% to 0.013% of the sample.

These data belong to a study of beta chain features in type 1 diabetes (dated by TCRdb to the late 2010s). About the study as a whole: Patients and healthy donors did not differ in mean age, gender distribution, total cell number or subset yield. A total of around 110,000,000 sorted cells were examined across all samples, and a strong correlation was observed between cell number per subset and RNA yield. The study compared the TCRB repertoires of sorted circulating CD4+ T cell subsets in recently diagnosed type 1 diabetes patients with those in matched healthy donors. Regulatory and stem cell-like memory subsets were isolated from only 8 patients and roughly 8 healthy donors, whereas naive and central memory subsets came from all 28 donors.

Overall results and qualifications from the work: Because cDNA was sequenced instead of genomic DNA, highly expressing activated cells could be over-represented, though the groups showed no difference in activation or CD3 levels. Because the HLA sub-analyses included only small numbers of individuals, any influence of HLA type on TCRB rearrangement was left unresolved. Naive, central memory and regulatory TCRB repertoires appeared to be more similar among patients than among healthy donors. Shorter templates might be favored by PCR, yet because patient and control samples were amplified and corrected together, any such skew would affect both groups equally. Type 1 diabetes patients showed a moderate but significant shortening of TCRB CDR3 length in all four CD4+ subsets. At VDJ recombination sites, patients with type 1 diabetes made fewer insertions and deleted more nucleotides, a pattern implying thymic rearrangement abnormalities.

Each donor gave one peripheral blood draw, about 110 mL on average, collected into heparinised tubes. Using a panel that included CD45RO, CCR7, CD25, CD127, CD95 and CD27, naive, central memory, regulatory and stem cell-like memory CD4+ T cells were sorted on a BD FACSAria II. Purity was above 98% for every sorted population. PBMCs were isolated right away by Lymphoprep density gradient centrifugation and were stained directly, without culture. To minimize batch effects, samples were stained and sorted in pairs, one healthy donor with one patient per experiment. V is cut back by 5 bases and J by 7 bases, with 8 bases in the junction unmatched. The CDR3 goes from the cysteine to the phenylalanine over 13 residues. Solely the CDR3 DNA is kept, with 39 bases framed from the first base. Looking up the germline V gene (reference sequence) yields CDR1 GTSNPN and CDR2 SVGIG.

The sample taken for sequencing was naive CD4+ T cells from blood. The sample's cell subset or site, from its label and the paper: true naive CD4+ T cells. The sequence was collected from a woman younger than 35 with type 1 diabetes. Recombination connected TRBV30 to TRBJ2-1; 7 central nucleotides agree with TRBD2. CDR3 protein: CAWGLVIRNEQFF. Read as DNA, the sequence is TGTGCCTGGGGACTAGTCATCCGTAATGAGCAGTTCTTC.